Given below is one T cell receptor beta chain in context. Antigen: not known. Other nucleotide sequences from this sample produce the same CDR3. The data derive from a study of beta chain features in type 1 diabetes. Study-wide results and caveats: Among patients with Type 1 diabetes, TCRB CDR3s were moderately but significantly shorter in every one of the four CD4+ subsets. High-TCR-expressing cells could be over-represented by cDNA sequencing. TCRB repertoires of naive, central memory and Treg cells appeared more similar among patients than among healthy donors.

Reverse transcribing all isolated RNA meant expressed TCRB transcripts were sequenced. Libraries were prepared by immunoSEQ multiplex PCR; TCRdb keeps only in-frame clonotypes and omits some of them. The sample lists around 240,000 clones; 68% were seen once. Germline assignment: CDR1 SGHTA and CDR2 FQGNSA. Trimming removed 0 bases at V and 3 bases at J, with 6 bases between. The CDR3 is 13 amino acids. Source material: naive CD4+ T cells from blood. The chain is built from TRBV7-2 and TRBJ2-7; D is unresolved. The sequence was obtained from a man aged 25 to 40 in good health. The CDR3 reads CASSLAQGYEQYF. The CDR3 DNA is TGTGCCAGCAGCTTAGCGCAAGGCTACGAGCAGTACTTC.